This TCR beta chain came from a study of blood T cell repertoires in COVID-19. Study-wide background: Collection of acute and convalescent COVID-19 samples took place in the United States, Italy and Spain. The analysed material was cDNA or gDNA that came from T cells, B-cell-depleted T cells, or PBMCs.

The CDR3 covers 13 residues. The germline V gene has CDR1 MNHEY and CDR2 SVGAGI. The V and J ends lost 5 bases and 4 bases respectively, with 11 bases between them. A Seattle source enrolled patients during active infection and followed them longitudinally. The authors' processing: Estimates of nucleated cell counts were drawn from the amplification of reference gene primers. Assay used: immunoSEQ multiplex PCR; TCRdb lists only in-frame clones, some missing. V and J calls and clone size come straight from that table; D and trimming were deduced from the DNA. This sample has 200,000 to 250,000 clones, with approximately 83% found just once.

Sequencing was carried out using peripheral blood. The chain joins TRBV6-5 to TRBJ1-2, with D tentatively TRBD1 (5 bases). The clonotype originates from a woman in her twenties or thirties with COVID-19, enrolled during active disease. The CDR3 DNA sequence: TGTGCCAGCAGTCGGGCCGGGGGCTATGGCTACACCTTC. This sequence encodes CASSRAGGYGYTF.